This TCR beta chain was profiled in a study of blood T cell repertoires in COVID-19. Sequencing used immunoSEQ multiplex PCR; TCRdb keeps in-frame clones, though not all of them. This table holds tens of thousands of clones, 86% found once. The V end lost 2 bases, the J end lost 6 bases, and 11 bases lay between the germline ends. The germline V gene encodes CDR1 ENHRY and CDR2 SYGVKD. CDR3 length: 14 residues. The chain recombines TRBV10-3 with TRBJ2-1, with a weak D call TRBD2 (6 bases). Sequencing was carried out using peripheral blood. This receptor was identified in a woman older than 75 in a cohort sampled during active or convalescent COVID-19. CDR3 region: CAISERRDLNEQFF. DNA for the CDR3: TGTGCCATCAGTGAGAGGAGGGATCTCAATGAGCAGTTCTTC.